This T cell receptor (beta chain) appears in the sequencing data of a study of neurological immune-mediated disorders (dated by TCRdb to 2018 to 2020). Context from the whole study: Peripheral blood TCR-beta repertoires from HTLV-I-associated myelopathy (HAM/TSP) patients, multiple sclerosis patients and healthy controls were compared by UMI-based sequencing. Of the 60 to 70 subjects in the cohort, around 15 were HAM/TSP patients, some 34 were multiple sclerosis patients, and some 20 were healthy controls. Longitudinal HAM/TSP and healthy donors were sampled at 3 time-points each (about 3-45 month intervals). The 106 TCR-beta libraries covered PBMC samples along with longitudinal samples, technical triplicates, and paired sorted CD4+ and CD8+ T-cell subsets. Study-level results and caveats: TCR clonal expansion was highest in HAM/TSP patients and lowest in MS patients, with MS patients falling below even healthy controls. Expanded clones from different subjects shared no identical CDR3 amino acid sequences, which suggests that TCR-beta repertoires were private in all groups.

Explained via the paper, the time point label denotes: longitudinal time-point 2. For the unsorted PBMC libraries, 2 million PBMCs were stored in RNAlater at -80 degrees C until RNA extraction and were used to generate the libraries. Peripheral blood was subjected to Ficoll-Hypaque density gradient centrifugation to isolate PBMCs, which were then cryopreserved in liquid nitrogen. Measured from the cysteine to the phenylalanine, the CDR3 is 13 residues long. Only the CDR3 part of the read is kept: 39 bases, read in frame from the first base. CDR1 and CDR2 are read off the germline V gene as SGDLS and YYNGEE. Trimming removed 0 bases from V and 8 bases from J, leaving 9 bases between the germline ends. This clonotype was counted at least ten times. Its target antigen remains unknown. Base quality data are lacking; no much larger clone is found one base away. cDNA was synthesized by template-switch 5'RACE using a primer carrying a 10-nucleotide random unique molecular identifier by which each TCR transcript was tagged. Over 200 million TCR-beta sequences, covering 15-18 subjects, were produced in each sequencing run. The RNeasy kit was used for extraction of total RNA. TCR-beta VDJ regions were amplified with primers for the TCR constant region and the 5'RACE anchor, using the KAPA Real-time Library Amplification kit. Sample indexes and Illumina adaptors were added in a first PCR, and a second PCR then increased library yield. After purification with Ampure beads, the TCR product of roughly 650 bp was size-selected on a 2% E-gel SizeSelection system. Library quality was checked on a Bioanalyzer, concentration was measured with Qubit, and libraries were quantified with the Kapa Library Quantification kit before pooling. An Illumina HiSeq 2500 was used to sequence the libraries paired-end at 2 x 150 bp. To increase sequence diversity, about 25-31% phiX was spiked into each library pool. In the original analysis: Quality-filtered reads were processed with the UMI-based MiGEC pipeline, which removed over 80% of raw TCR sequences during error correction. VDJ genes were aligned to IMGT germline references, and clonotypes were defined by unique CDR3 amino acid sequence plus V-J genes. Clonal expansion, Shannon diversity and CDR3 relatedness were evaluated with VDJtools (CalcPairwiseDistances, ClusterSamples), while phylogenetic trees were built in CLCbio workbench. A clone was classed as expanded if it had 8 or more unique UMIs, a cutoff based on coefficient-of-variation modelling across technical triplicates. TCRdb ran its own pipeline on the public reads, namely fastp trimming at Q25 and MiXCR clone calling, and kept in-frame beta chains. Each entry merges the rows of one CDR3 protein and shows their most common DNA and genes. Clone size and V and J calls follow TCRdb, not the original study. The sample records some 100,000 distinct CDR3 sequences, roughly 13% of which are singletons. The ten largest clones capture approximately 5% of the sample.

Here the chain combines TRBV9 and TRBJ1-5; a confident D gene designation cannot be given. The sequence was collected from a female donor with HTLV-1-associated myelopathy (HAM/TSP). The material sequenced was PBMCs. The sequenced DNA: TGTGCCAGCAGCGTAGACTTGGGTAAGCCCCAGCATTTT. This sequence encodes CASSVDLGKPQHF.